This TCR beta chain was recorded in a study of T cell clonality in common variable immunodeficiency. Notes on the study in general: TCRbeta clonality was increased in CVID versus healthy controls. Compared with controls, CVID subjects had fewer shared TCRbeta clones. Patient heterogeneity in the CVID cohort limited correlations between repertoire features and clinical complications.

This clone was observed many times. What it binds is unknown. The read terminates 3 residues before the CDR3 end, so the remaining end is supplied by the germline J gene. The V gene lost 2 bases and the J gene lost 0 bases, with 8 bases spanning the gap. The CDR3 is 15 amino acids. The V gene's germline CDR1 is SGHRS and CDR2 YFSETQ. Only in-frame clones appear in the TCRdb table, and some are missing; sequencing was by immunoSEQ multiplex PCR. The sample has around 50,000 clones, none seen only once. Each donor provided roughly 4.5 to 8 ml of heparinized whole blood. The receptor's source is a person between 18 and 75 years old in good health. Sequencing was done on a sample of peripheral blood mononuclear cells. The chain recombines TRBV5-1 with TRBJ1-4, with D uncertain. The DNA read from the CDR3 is TGCGCCAGCAGCTTATCAGGCACAACTAATGAAAAA. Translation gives CASSLSGTTNEK. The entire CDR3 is CASSLSGTTNEKLFF.